These T cell receptor beta chains were read from a single sample in a study of cytomegalovirus exposure and HLA in healthy donors. Measured with immunoSEQ multiplex PCR; TCRdb has only the in-frame clones, and not every one. The table records some 110,000 clones, 55% to 65% of them present only once. Sequencing input: PBMCs. The receptors originated from a woman in her thirties or forties in good health and CMV-seropositive. The CDR3 runs from the conserved cysteine through the conserved F or W. Fields, in order: J gene, V gene, clone size, CDR3 protein. Size tells how often a clone was seen (once, few, many) or the class of an expanded clone, and some rows leave it out.

TRBJ2-3 TRBV7-6 . CASSLEPTLAGGADTQYF
TRBJ1-2 TRBV2 . CASSARGGGGYTF
TRBJ2-3 TRBV6-4 . CASSEGGGTDTQYF
TRBJ2-7 TRBV15 few CATSREGGLANAQYF
TRBJ2-5 TRBV5-8 . CASVGGPGETQYF
TRBJ1-3 TRBV28 . CASKGQSGSGNTIYF
TRBJ2-7 TRBV27 . CASSTGQPYEQYF
TRBJ2-7 TRBV6-1 once CASRIGTGSFYEQYF
TRBJ1-1 TRBV4-2 . CASSLLAPHPMNTEAFF
TRBJ2-5 TRBV4-3 . CASSHGTGSQETQYF
TRBJ1-2 TRBV25-1 . CASSESGQGVDGYTF